This TCR beta chain was sequenced for a study of cytomegalovirus exposure and HLA in healthy donors. PCR amplification relied on 60 Vbeta primers (plus 13 Jbeta primers). Profiling relied on immunoSEQ multiplex PCR, and the TCRdb table lists in-frame clones only, not all of them. Of 55,000 to 65,000 clones listed, 70% to 90% were seen once; the top ten hold about 1.6%. Germline CDR1 and CDR2: ENHRY and SYGVKD. This CDR3 region has 15 residues. The J segment lost 6 bases and the V segment lost 3 bases, leaving 5 bases of the junction unmatched. Regarding donors, all were healthy bone marrow donors. This TCR was sampled from a man younger than 45 in good health and CMV-seropositive. Sequencing used PBMCs. The rearrangement joins TRBV10-3 to TRBJ2-2; 9 nucleotides line up with TRBD1. CDR3 residues: CAISDSGTGSGELFF. CDR3 nucleotides: TGTGCCATCAGTGATTCCGGGACAGGGTCCGGGGAGCTGTTTTTT.